This T cell receptor beta chain was identified during a study of shared clonotypes between healthy human individuals. As to this clone: Its specificity is unknown. This same CDR3 is encoded by further DNA sequences in the sample.

General study findings and limits: Researchers sampled only blood; tissue repertoires likely differ. Naive subsets, compared against memory subsets, generally had larger estimated richness values.

At the deep level, the assay was run. Splitting of each subset's genomic DNA was done evenly across several immunoSEQ plates. Assay used: immunoSEQ multiplex PCR; TCRdb lists only in-frame clones, some missing. There are under 600,000 clones in the sample; 97% occur only once, and 0.057% lies in the top ten. Unmatched junction bases numbered 2, after V lost 2 bases and J lost 5 bases. The CDR3 extends over 15 amino acids. CDR1 and CDR2 from the germline V gene are SGHRS and YFSETQ. The chain links TRBV5-1 to TRBJ2-2; TRBD2 agrees at 11 bases. The sequencing input was naive CD4+ T cells sorted from blood. This sample's subset: CD45RA+ positively selected. The TCR comes from a woman under 40 in good health. CDR3 sequence reads: CASSFIAGGTGELFF. CDR3 nucleotide sequence: TGCGCCAGCAGCTTCATAGCGGGAGGGACCGGGGAGCTGTTTTTT. The full variable domain, its missing parts supplied by reference TRBV5-1 and TRBJ2-2, is KAGVTQTPRYLIKTRGQQVTLSCSPISGHRSVSWYQQTPGQGLQFLFEYFSETQRNKGNFPGRFSGRQFSNSRSEMNVSTLELGDSALYLCASSFIAGGTGELFFGEGSRLTVL.